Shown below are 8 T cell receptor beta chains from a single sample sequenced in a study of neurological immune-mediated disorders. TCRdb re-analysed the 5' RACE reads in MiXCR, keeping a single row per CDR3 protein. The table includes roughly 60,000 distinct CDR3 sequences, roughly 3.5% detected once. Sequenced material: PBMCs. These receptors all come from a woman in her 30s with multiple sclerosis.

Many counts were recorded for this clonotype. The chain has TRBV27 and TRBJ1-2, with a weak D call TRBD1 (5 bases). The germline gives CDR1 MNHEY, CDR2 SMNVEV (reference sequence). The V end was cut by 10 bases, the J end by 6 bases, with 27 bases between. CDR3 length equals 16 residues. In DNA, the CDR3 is TGTGCCACCTACGTACTTCCAGGGCGGGGTCAGAATGGCTACACCTTC. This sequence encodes CATYVLPGRGQNGYTF.

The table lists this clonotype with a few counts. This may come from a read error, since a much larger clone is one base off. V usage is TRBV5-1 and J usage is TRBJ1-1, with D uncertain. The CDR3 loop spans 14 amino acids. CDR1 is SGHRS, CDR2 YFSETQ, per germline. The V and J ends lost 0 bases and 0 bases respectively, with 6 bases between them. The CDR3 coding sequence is TGCGCCAGCAGCTTGGTACTGATGAACACTGAAGCTTTCTTT. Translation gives CASSLVLMNTEAFF.

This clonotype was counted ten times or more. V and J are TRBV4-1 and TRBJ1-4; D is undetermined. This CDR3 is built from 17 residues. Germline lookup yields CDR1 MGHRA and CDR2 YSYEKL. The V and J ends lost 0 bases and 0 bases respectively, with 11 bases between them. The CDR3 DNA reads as TGCGCCAGCAGCCAAGATCGGGTGGGGTCAACTAATGAAAAACTGTTTTTT. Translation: CASSQDRVGSTNEKLFF.

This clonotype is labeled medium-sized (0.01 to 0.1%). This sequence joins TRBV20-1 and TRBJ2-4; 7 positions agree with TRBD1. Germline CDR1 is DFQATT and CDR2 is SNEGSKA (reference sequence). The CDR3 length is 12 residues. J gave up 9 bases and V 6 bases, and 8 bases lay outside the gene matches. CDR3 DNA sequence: TGCAGTGCAAGTTGGGACAGAGGCATTCAGTACTTC. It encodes CSASWDRGIQYF.

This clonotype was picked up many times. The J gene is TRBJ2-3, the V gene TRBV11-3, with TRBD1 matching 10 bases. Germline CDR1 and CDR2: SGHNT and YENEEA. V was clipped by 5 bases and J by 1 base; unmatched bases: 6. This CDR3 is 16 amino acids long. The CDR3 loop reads CASSPRTGGRTDTQYF. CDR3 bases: TGTGCCAGCAGCCCCCGGACAGGGGGACGCACAGATACGCAGTATTTT.

CDR3 in DNA: TGTGCCATCAGTGACCCCGACAGACCCTCACTCGAGCAGTACTTC. It encodes CAISDPDRPSLEQYF. J is TRBJ2-7 and V is TRBV10-3; tentative D call: TRBD1 (5 bases). Germline V gene lookup returns CDR1 ENHRY and CDR2 SYGVKD. This CDR3 has 15 residues. Trimming took off 3 bases at V and 6 bases at J, with 18 bases between the two ends.

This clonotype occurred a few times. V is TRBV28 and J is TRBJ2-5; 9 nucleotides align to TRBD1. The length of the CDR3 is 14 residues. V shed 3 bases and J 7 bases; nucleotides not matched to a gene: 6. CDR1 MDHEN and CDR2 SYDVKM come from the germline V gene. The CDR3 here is CASSFGQGYATQYF. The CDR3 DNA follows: TGTGCCAGCAGTTTCGGACAGGGGTATGCGACCCAGTACTTC.

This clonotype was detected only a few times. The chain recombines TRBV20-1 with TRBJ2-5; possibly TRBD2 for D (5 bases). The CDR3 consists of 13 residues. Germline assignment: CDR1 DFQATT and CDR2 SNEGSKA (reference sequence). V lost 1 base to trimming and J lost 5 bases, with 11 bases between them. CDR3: CSARAPAEETQYF. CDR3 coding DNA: TGCAGTGCTAGAGCGCCAGCGGAGGAGACCCAGTACTTC.